This T cell receptor beta chain was sequenced for a study of blood T cell repertoires in COVID-19. Across the study: Sites in the United States, Italy and Spain provided acute and convalescent COVID-19 samples. The analysed material was cDNA or gDNA that came from T cells, B-cell-depleted T cells, or PBMCs.

Germline V gene lookup returns CDR1 LNHDA and CDR2 SQIVND (reference sequence). The V gene end was trimmed by 4 bases and the J gene end by 6 bases; junction bases not matched to a gene: 2. The CDR3 is made up of 13 amino acids. The method was immunoSEQ multiplex PCR; TCRdb's version includes in-frame clones alone and lacks a portion of them. The sample yields some 150,000 clones, 70% to 90% seen once. J is TRBJ2-1 and V is TRBV19, with 8 bases lining up with TRBD1. This sequence originates from a man in his 70s with acute or convalescent COVID-19. Sequencing input: peripheral blood. The CDR3 nucleotides are TGTGCCAGTAGTACGACAGGGGCCAATGAGCAGTTCTTC. Residues: CASSTTGANEQFF.